A selection of T cell receptor beta chains follows, all from one sample in a study of metastatic and nonmetastatic thyroid tumors. TCRdb reprocessed the PCR reads using MiXCR. The sample shows about 27,000 clones, around a sixth of them seen only once. Sample: blood. Source of these receptors: a male donor with papillary thyroid cancer or a benign thyroid nodule (not recorded which). Some clones in this sample may be carry-over from other donors' samples. Each CDR3 is given with its conserved first and last residue. Fields, in order: clone size, D gene, V gene, J gene, CDR3 DNA, CDR3 protein. D genes are given only for firm matches. Size tells how often a clone was seen (once, few, many) or the class of an expanded clone, and some rows leave it out.

>medium-sized|TRBD2|TRBV12-3/TRBV12-4|TRBJ2-1
TGTGCCAGCAGCCTCGGGACTAGCGTTTACAATGAGCAGTTCTTC
CASSLGTSVYNEQFF
>many|TRBD2|TRBV27|TRBJ2-2
TGTGCCAGCAACCGCGGGAGAGGGAACACCGGGGAGCTGTTTTTT
CASNRGRGNTGELFF
>-|TRBD2|TRBV11-1|TRBJ2-1
TGTGCCAGCAGCTTAGCGTGGTTGGGACTAGCGGGAGCCAATGAGCAGTTCTTC
CASSLAWLGLAGANEQFF
>many|TRBD2|TRBV20-1|TRBJ2-7
TGCAGTGCTAGAGATTTATCCAGCGGGGATCAGCAGTACTTC
CSARDLSSGDQQYF
>many|TRBD2|TRBV11-2|TRBJ2-1
TGTGCCAGCAGATCCGGGACTAGTGGCGGTGAGCAGTTCTTC
CASRSGTSGGEQFF
>once|TRBD1|TRBV9|TRBJ2-6
TGTGCCAGCAGCCAGCGACAGGGAACAGGGGCCAACGTCCTGACTTTC
CASSQRQGTGANVLTF
>many|TRBD1|TRBV10-3|TRBJ2-1
TGTGCCATCAGTGACAGGACAGGGGGCAATGAGCAGTTCTTC
CAISDRTGGNEQFF
>-|-|TRBV5-1|TRBJ2-7
TGCGCCAGCAGCTTGGCCGAGGGCTCTACCTCCTACGAGCAGTACTTC
CASSLAEGSTSYEQYF
>many|-|TRBV4-1|TRBJ1-1
TGCGCCAGCAGACACAGGAACACTGAAGCTTTCTTT
CASRHRNTEAFF
>few|TRBD1|TRBV9|TRBJ2-5
TGTGCCAGCAGCCCCGGGGACAGGGGGGGACCGGAGACCCAGTACTTC
CASSPGDRGGPETQYF
>-|-|TRBV28|TRBJ1-2
TGTGCCAGCAGCTCGCCCAGGTGCATGTTTTGCTACACCTTC
CASSSPRCMFCYTF